Presented here are 15 T cell receptor beta chains from one specimen sequenced in a study of shared clonotypes between healthy human individuals. TCRdb's copy holds only in-frame clones and misses some; the assay was immunoSEQ multiplex PCR. Of 600,000 to 750,000 clones in the sample, 55% to 75% were seen once. Sequenced material: memory CD4+ T cells sorted from blood. Subset specified: CD45RA-negative fraction. The source of these receptors is a woman aged 25 to 39 in good health.

The V call is TRBV18, the J call TRBJ1-3, with D tentatively TRBD1 (5 bases). The CDR3 totals 14 residues. Germline lookup yields CDR1 KGHSH and CDR2 LQKENI. The germline V and J ends were trimmed by 4 bases and 7 bases, with 14 bases remaining between them. The CDR3, as DNA: TGTGCCAGCTCACTTAACCGGGACGGGAACACCATATATTTT. Protein: CASSLNRDGNTIYF.

The V gene is TRBV18, the J gene TRBJ1-4; tentatively, D is TRBD1 (6 bases). Deletions cut 1 base from V and 0 bases from J, with 15 bases between. This CDR3 contains 18 residues. Germline V CDR1 and CDR2: KGHSH, LQKENI. The CDR3 DNA is TGTGCCAGCTCACCACTGAGTATGGGGGCCGCAACTAATGAAAAACTGTTTTTT. It encodes CASSPLSMGAATNEKLFF.

This sequence joins TRBV5-1 and TRBJ2-1; 8 nucleotides align to TRBD2. Germline V lookup: CDR1 SGHRS, CDR2 YFSETQ. CDR3 length: 14 amino acids. The ends lost 5 bases at V and 3 bases at J; junction bases unmatched: 4. For the CDR3, the DNA is TGCGCCAGCAGTCAGACTAGCGACTACAATGAGCAGTTCTTC. Encoded protein: CASSQTSDYNEQFF.

CDR3: CASSSRFQGSEAFF. The DNA for the CDR3 is TGTGCCAGCAGCTCAAGATTTCAGGGTTCTGAAGCTTTCTTT. The chain uses TRBV7-2 and TRBJ1-1; D possibly corresponds to TRBD1 (5 bases). Per the germline V gene, CDR1 is SGHTA and CDR2 is FQGNSA. V was trimmed by 4 bases and J by 6 bases, leaving 15 bases between them. The CDR3 runs 14 residues.

This clone was recorded a few times. The chain's CDR3 is CASNHRGPYEQYF. The CDR3 coding sequence is TGTGCCAGCAATCACAGGGGGCCCTACGAGCAGTACTTC. This chain connects TRBV5-8 to TRBJ2-7; 9 bases agree with TRBD1. CDR1 and CDR2 from the germline V gene are SGHTS and YDEGEE. The CDR3 contains 13 residues. J gave up 2 bases and V 6 bases, and 3 bases lay outside the gene matches.

The chain recombines TRBV30 with TRBJ1-2; D may be TRBD1 (6 bases). Trimming pared 3 bases from V and 0 bases from J, leaving 8 bases between. Germline values: CDR1 GTSNPN, CDR2 SVGIG (reference sequence). This CDR3 contains 13 residues. In DNA, the CDR3 is TGTGCCTGGAGCGCAGGGGCTAACTATGGCTACACCTTC. This gives the protein CAWSAGANYGYTF.

The chain has TRBV6-1 and TRBJ1-2, with D uncertain. Germline V gene data show CDR1 as MNHNS and CDR2 as SASEGT. The CDR3 loop spans 12 amino acids. Between the trimmed V and J ends, which lost 5 bases and 7 bases, there was a span of 11 bases. As DNA, the CDR3 is TGTGCCAGCAGTCCCTCAGATTTTGGCTACACCTTC. Its protein is CASSPSDFGYTF.

This clone was counted a few times. The chain recombines TRBV7-8 with TRBJ2-7, with D uncertain. The germline V and J ends were trimmed by 2 bases and 5 bases, with 13 bases remaining between them. Germline CDR1 and CDR2: SGHVS and FQNEAQ. The length of the CDR3 is 14 residues. In DNA, the CDR3 is TGTGCCAGCAGCTTAAACCTAGGTCGGGACGAGCAGTACTTC. Its translation: CASSLNLGRDEQYF.

The chain uses TRBV4-1 and TRBJ2-3; the D gene is possibly TRBD1 (5 bases). V was clipped by 4 bases and J by 2 bases, with 19 bases between them. From germline, CDR1 is MGHRA and CDR2 YSYEKL. CDR3 length: 17 amino acids. The CDR3 is CASSRSQGTQYTDTQYF. The CDR3 coding sequence is TGCGCCAGCAGCCGTAGTCAGGGTACACAATACACAGATACGCAGTATTTT.

The rearrangement joins TRBV2 to TRBJ2-5; 7 bases are shared with TRBD1. The DNA end is a closer match to TRBJ2-7, so the J assignment may be wrong. Germline V CDR1 and CDR2: SNHLY, FYNNEI. This CDR3 spans 13 amino acids. CDR3 residues: CASMGQLTYEQYF. CDR3 DNA: TGTGCCAGCATGGGACAGTTAACCTACGAGCAGTACTTC.

J is TRBJ2-7 and V is TRBV28; D gene ambiguous. Germline loops: CDR1 MDHEN, CDR2 SYDVKM. This CDR3 is built from 11 residues. V was clipped by 6 bases and J by 3 bases, with 6 bases between them. The CDR3 reads CASRAGYEQYF. CDR3 in DNA: TGTGCCAGCAGGGCCGGCTACGAGCAGTACTTC.

This clone has more than one count but fewer than ten. The chain combines TRBV7-8 with TRBJ1-4; 10 bases match TRBD1. CDR1 and CDR2 from the germline V gene are SGHVS and FQNEAQ. The CDR3 is 14 residues long. After removal of 5 bases from V and 8 bases from J, the junction contained 5 bases not matched to a gene. The CDR3 reads CASSPGQGGEKLFF. Here the CDR3 DNA reads TGTGCCAGCAGCCCCGGACAGGGGGGGGAAAAACTGTTTTTT.

The chain recombines TRBV11-2 with TRBJ2-2, with 7 bases lining up with TRBD2. Unmatched junction bases numbered 8, after V lost 5 bases and J lost 2 bases. This CDR3 contains 16 residues. Germline lookup yields CDR1 SGHAT and CDR2 FQNNGV. For the CDR3, the DNA is TGTGCCAGCAGCCAGTGGACTAGAATTAACACCGGGGAGCTGTTTTTT. Translation gives CASSQWTRINTGELFF.

The V call is TRBV5-1, the J call TRBJ2-7; 11 bases fit TRBD2. Germline loops: CDR1 SGHRS, CDR2 YFSETQ. CDR3 size: 15 residues. V shed 2 bases, J shed 7 bases, and the junction held 8 bases outside the gene matches. The CDR3 coding sequence is TGCGCCAGCAGCTTCACTAGCGGGAGCCCTCGGGAGCAGTACTTC. Encoded protein: CASSFTSGSPREQYF.

This clone was counted many times. Other DNA sequences in the sample encode the same CDR3. The rearrangement joins TRBV10-2 to TRBJ1-2, with 7 bases identical to TRBD1. Trimming removed 4 bases from V and 5 bases from J; junction bases left unmatched: 4. Germline V lookup: CDR1 WSHSY, CDR2 SAAADI. CDR3 size: 13 residues. CDR3 sequence (DNA): TGCGCCAGCAGTGGGACAGGTGATTATGGCTACACCTTC. Its protein product is CASSGTGDYGYTF.